This is a list of T cell receptor beta chains from one sample in a study of beta chain features in type 1 diabetes. Sequencing used immunoSEQ multiplex PCR; TCRdb keeps in-frame clones, though not all of them. This sample has hundreds of thousands of clones, with 13% found just once. The sequencing input was naive CD4+ T cells from blood. Every receptor here comes from a man younger than 30 with type 1 diabetes. Each CDR3 is given with its conserved first and last residue. D genes are given only for firm matches. Expanded clones get a size class; other rows say once, few or many, or leave the size out.

j_call d_call clone_size v_call cdr3_aa cdr3_nt
TRBJ2-5 TRBD2 few TRBV2 CASTLEREQETQYF TGTGCCAGCACCTTGGAGCGGGAGCAAGAGACCCAGTACTTC
TRBJ1-6 NA few TRBV14 CASRAQGGNSPLHF TGTGCCAGCAGAGCACAGGGAGGGAATTCACCCCTCCACTTT
TRBJ1-6 NA few TRBV6-4 CASSVWDGSPLHF TGTGCCAGCAGTGTCTGGGACGGTTCACCCCTCCACTTT
TRBJ2-2 NA few TRBV19 CASGKTGELFF TGTGCCAGTGGGAAAACCGGGGAGCTGTTTTTT
TRBJ1-2 TRBD1 NA TRBV7-9 CASSFLGQGESYTF TGTGCCAGCAGCTTCCTCGGACAGGGGGAGAGCTACACCTTC
TRBJ1-1 NA NA TRBV10-3 CAISDYGTQSHEAFF TGTGCCATCAGTGACTACGGGACACAATCTCACGAAGCTTTCTTT
TRBJ1-1 NA NA TRBV18 CASSPSTMNTEAFF TGTGCCAGCTCACCGTCAACCATGAACACTGAAGCTTTCTTT
TRBJ2-1 NA few TRBV5-1 CASSPPEWRRSSYNEQFF TGCGCCAGCAGCCCACCGGAGTGGAGAAGGAGCTCCTACAATGAGCAGTTCTTC
TRBJ2-7 NA few TRBV7-6 CASSPGSREQYF TGTGCCAGCAGCCCAGGTAGTCGGGAGCAGTACTTC
TRBJ2-1 NA NA TRBV5-1 CASSEDSSYNEQFF TGCGCCAGCAGCGAGGACAGCTCCTACAATGAGCAGTTCTTC
TRBJ2-1 TRBD1 NA TRBV10-3 CAISEPWAGGSNEQFF TGTGCCATCAGTGAGCCGTGGGCAGGGGGTAGCAATGAGCAGTTCTTC
TRBJ2-3 NA NA TRBV5-1 CASRGRTGSEDTQYF TGCGCCAGCAGGGGTCGAACAGGGAGTGAAGATACGCAGTATTTT
TRBJ1-6 NA few TRBV7-9 CASSPGESGRTLHF TGTGCCAGCAGCCCAGGGGAGTCCGGACGGACCCTCCACTTT
TRBJ1-1 NA NA TRBV6-5 CASSYSTGGWTEAFF TGTGCCAGCAGTTACTCGACTGGGGGTTGGACTGAAGCTTTCTTT
TRBJ2-6 NA few TRBV5-8 CASSTLIGANVLTF TGTGCCAGCAGCACTCTGATCGGGGCCAACGTCCTGACTTTC
TRBJ2-5 NA few TRBV11-2 CASETGTEIGTQYF TGTGCCAGCGAGACCGGGACCGAAATCGGGACCCAGTACTTC